This is a list of T cell receptor beta chains from one sample in a study of T cell repertoires in cytomegalovirus infection. Each CDR3 protein gets one entry after TCRdb re-called the reads with MiXCR. Among approximately 500,000 distinct CDR3 sequences listed, more than 15% were seen once. Sequenced material: CD8+ T cells from PBMCs. The source is a human donor in good health (CMV status not recorded). Some clones in this sample may be carry-over from other donors' samples. The CDR3 runs from the conserved cysteine through the conserved F or W. Each record gives: J gene, V gene, CDR3 length, CDR3 protein.

J: TRBJ1-6
V: TRBV7-6
length: 16
CDR3: CASSSLAATNNSPLHF

J: TRBJ2-7
V: TRBV18
length: 14
CDR3: CASSPTGESGEQYF

J: TRBJ2-7
V: TRBV5-5
length: 16
CDR3: CASSPFSRGVRYEQYF

J: TRBJ1-1
V: TRBV6-1
length: 15
CDR3: CASSERRVGNTEAGF

J: TRBJ2-7
V: TRBV6-1
length: 11
CDR3: CAVEGPYEQYF

J: TRBJ2-2
V: TRBV9
length: 14
CDR3: CASSVAIGAGELFF

J: TRBJ2-3
V: TRBV12-3/TRBV12-4
length: 15
CDR3: CASSLRGSSTDTQYF

J: TRBJ2-2
V: TRBV9
length: 17
CDR3: CASLSLGGLAGESALFF

J: TRBJ2-2
V: TRBV7-8
length: 17
CDR3: CASSFWTVGANTGELFF

J: TRBJ2-7
V: TRBV28
length: 14
CDR3: CASSLGVGEYEQYF

J: TRBJ2-1
V: TRBV15
length: 16
CDR3: CATSRVVGLVSEQQFF

J: TRBJ2-1
V: TRBV12-3/TRBV12-4
length: 17
CDR3: CASSLPLRQISYNEQFF

J: TRBJ1-1
V: TRBV14
length: 19
CDR3: CASSQDIGFGRDLNTEAFF

J: TRBJ2-1
V: TRBV30
length: 14
CDR3: CASQLWTSGHEQFF

J: TRBJ2-1
V: TRBV7-9
length: 16
CDR3: CASSPSRWTGWNEQFF

J: TRBJ1-2
V: TRBV7-6
length: 13
CDR3: CASSPSETYGYTF

J: TRBJ2-5
V: TRBV7-6
length: 13
CDR3: CASSPILQETQYF

J: TRBJ2-2
V: TRBV5-1
length: 11
CDR3: CASSLPGELFF

J: TRBJ1-5
V: TRBV7-2
length: 18
CDR3: CASSLRGRVPPDNQPQHF